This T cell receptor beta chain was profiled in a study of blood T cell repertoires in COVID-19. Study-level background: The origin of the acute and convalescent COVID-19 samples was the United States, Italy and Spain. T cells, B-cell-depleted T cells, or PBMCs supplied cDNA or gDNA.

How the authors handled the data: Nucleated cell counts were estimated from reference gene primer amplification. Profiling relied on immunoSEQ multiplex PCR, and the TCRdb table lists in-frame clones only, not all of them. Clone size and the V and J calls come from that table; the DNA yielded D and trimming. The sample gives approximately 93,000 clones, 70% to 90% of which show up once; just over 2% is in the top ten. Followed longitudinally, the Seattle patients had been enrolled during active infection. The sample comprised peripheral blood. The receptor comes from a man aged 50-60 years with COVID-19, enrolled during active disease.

The CDR3 region is CASNPGTMWNEQFF. The CDR3 bases are TGTGCCAGCAACCCCGGGACTATGTGGAATGAGCAGTTCTTC. This chain links TRBV9 with TRBJ2-1; TRBD2 agrees at 7 bases. Germline lookup yields CDR1 SGDLS and CDR2 YYNGEE. The CDR3 loop spans 14 amino acids. Germline trimming cut 6 bases from V and 7 bases from J; bases unmatched to any gene: 10.